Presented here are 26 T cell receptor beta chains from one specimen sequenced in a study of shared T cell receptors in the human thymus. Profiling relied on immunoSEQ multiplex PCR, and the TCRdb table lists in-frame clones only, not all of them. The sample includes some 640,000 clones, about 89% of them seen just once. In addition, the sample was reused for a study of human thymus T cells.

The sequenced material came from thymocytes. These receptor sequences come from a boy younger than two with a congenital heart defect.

The CDR3, as DNA: TGTGCCAGCAGTAAGCCGGGACTAGCGGGCACAGATACGCAGTATTTT. This gives the protein CASSKPGLAGTDTQYF. The rearrangement uses TRBV25-1 and TRBJ2-3, with TRBD2 identical over 11 bases. Germline V gives CDR1 MGHDK, CDR2 SYGVNS. Trimming took 5 bases from V and 1 from J; bases not matched to a gene: 5. This CDR3 has 16 amino acids.

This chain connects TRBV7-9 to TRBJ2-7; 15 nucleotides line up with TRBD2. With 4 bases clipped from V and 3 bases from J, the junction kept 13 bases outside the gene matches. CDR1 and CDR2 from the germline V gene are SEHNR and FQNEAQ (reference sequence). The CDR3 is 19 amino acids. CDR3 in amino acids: CASSSRTGLAGGDRYEQYF. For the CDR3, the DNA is TGTGCCAGCAGCTCAAGGACGGGACTAGCGGGAGGTGACCGCTACGAGCAGTACTTC. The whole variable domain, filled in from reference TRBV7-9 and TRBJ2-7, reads DTGVSQNPRHKITKRGQNVTFRCDPISEHNRLYWYRQTLGQGPEFLTYFQNEAQLEKSRLLSDRFSAERPKGSFSTLEIQRTEQGDSAMYLCASSSRTGLAGGDRYEQYFGPGTRLTVT.

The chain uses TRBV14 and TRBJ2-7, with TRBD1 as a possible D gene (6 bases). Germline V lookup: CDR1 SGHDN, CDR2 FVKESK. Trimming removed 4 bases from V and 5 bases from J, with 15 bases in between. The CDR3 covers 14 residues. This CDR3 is CASSPTGWVDEQYF. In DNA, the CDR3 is TGTGCCAGCAGCCCAACAGGGTGGGTAGACGAGCAGTACTTC.

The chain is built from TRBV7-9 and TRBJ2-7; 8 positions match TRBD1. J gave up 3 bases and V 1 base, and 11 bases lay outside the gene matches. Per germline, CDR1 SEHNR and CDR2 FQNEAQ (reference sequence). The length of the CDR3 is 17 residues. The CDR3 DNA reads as TGTGCCAGCAGCTTAGGGCCAGGGGGCAACCCTTACTACGAGCAGTACTTC. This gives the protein CASSLGPGGNPYYEQYF.

CDR3 coding DNA: TGTGCCAGCAGCCAAGGGCCAGCTGGGGCCAACGTCCTGACTTTC. Its translation: CASSQGPAGANVLTF. The chain employs TRBV4-2 and TRBJ2-6; D not certain. V lost 1 base and J lost 2, with 6 bases in between. The CDR3 consists of 15 residues. Germline V CDR1 and CDR2: LGHNA, YNFKEQ.

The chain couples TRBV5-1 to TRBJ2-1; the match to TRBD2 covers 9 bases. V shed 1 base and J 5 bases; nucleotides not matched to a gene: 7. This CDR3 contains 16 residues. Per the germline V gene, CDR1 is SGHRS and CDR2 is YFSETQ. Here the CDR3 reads CASSLYGTSLDNEQFF. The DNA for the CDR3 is TGCGCCAGCAGCTTGTATGGGACTAGCCTTGACAATGAGCAGTTCTTC.

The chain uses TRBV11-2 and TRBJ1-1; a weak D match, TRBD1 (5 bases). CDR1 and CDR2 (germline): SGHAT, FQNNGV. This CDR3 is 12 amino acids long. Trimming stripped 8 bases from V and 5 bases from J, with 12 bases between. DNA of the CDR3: TGTGCCAGCGGCAAAGGGGAAACTGAAGCTTTCTTT. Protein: CASGKGETEAFF.

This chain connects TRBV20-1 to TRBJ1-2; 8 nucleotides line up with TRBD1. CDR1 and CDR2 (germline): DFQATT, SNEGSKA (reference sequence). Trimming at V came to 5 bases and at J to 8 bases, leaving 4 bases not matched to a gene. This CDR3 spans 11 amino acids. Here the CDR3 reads CSAPGGPGYTF. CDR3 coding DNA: TGCAGTGCTCCAGGGGGCCCCGGCTACACCTTC.

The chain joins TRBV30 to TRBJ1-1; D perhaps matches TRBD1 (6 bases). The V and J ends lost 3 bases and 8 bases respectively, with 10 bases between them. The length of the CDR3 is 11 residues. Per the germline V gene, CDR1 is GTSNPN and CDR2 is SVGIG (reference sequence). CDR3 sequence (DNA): TGTGCCTGGAGCCCAGGGGTCGAAGCTTTCTTT. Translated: CAWSPGVEAFF.

CDR3 coding DNA: TGCGCCAGCCGGGGGGCTCCGAATTCACCCCTCCACTTT. Translation: CASRGAPNSPLHF. The rearrangement uses TRBV5-1 and TRBJ1-6; possible D gene TRBD1, 6 bases. Between the trimmed V and J ends, which lost 7 bases and 7 bases, there was a span of 12 bases. Per germline, CDR1 SGHRS and CDR2 YFSETQ. CDR3 size: 13 residues. The full variable domain, in which reference TRBV5-1 and TRBJ1-6 provide the parts outside the CDR3, is KAGVTQTPRYLIKTRGQQVTLSCSPISGHRSVSWYQQTPGQGLQFLFEYFSETQRNKGNFPGRFSGRQFSNSRSEMNVSTLELGDSALYLCASRGAPNSPLHFGNGTRLTVT.

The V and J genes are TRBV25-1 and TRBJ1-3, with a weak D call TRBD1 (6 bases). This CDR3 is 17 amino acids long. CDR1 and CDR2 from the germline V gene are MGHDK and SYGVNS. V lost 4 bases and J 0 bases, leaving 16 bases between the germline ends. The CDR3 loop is CASSAPGQNHSGNTIYF. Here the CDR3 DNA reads TGTGCCAGCAGTGCACCGGGACAAAATCACTCTGGAAACACCATATATTTT. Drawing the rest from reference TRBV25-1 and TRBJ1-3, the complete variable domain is EADIYQTPRYLVIGTGKKITLECSQTMGHDKMYWYQQDPGMELHLIHYSYGVNSTEKGDLSSESTVSRIRTEHFPLTLESARPSHTSQYLCASSAPGQNHSGNTIYFGEGSWLTVV.

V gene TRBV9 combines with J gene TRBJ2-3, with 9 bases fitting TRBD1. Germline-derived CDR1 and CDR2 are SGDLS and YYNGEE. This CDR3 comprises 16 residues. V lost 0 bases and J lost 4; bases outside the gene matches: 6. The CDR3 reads CASSVAGTGMPDTQYF. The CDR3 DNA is TGTGCCAGCAGCGTAGCTGGGACAGGGATGCCAGATACGCAGTATTTT.

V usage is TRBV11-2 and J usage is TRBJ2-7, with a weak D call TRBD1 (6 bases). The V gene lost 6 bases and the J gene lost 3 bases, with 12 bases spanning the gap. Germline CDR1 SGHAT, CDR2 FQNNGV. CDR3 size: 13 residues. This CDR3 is CASSDDRYYEQYF. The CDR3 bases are TGTGCCAGCAGTGACGACAGGTACTACGAGCAGTACTTC.

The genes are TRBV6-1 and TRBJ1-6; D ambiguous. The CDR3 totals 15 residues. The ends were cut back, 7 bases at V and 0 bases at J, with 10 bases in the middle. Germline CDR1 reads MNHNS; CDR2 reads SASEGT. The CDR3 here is CASNSLSSYNSPLHF. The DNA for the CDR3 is TGTGCCAGCAATTCACTGAGCTCCTATAATTCACCCCTCCACTTT.

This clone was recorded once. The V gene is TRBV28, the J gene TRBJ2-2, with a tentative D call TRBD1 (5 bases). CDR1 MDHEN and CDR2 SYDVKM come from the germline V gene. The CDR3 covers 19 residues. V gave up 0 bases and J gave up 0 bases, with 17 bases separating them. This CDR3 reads CASSLWGRFAEANTGELFF. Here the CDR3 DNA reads TGTGCCAGCAGTTTATGGGGGCGATTTGCGGAAGCGAACACCGGGGAGCTGTTTTTT. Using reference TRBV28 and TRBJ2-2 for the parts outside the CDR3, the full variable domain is DVKVTQSSRYLVKRTGEKVFLECVQDMDHENMFWYRQDPGLGLRLIYFSYDVKMKEKGDIPEGYSVSREKKERFSLILESASTNQTSMYLCASSLWGRFAEANTGELFFGEGSRLTVL.

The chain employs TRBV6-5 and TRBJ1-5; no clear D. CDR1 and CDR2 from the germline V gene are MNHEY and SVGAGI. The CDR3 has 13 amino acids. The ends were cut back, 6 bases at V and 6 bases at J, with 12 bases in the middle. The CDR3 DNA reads TGTGCCAGCAGCTCCATGGCAGGTCAGCCCCAGCATTTT. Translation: CASSSMAGQPQHF.

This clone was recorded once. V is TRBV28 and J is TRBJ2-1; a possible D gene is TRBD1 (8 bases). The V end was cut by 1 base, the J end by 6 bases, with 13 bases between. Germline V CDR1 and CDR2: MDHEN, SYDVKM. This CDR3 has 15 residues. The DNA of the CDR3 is TGTGCCAGCAGTTTATCACAGGGGGGGAGCAATGAGCAGTTCTTC. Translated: CASSLSQGGSNEQFF.

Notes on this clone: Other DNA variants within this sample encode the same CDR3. The CDR3 coding sequence is TGTGCCAGCAGTTCCAGAACCAATTCACCCCTCCACTTT. Its translation is CASSSRTNSPLHF. The chain uses TRBV6-5 and TRBJ1-6; no clear D. Trimming took 4 bases from V and 7 from J, leaving 8 bases between them. There are 13 residues in the CDR3. Germline V CDR1 and CDR2: MNHEY, SVGAGI.

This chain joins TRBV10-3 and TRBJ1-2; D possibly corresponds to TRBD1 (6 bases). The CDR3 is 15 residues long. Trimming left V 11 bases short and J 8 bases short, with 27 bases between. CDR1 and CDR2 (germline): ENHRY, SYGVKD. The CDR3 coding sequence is TGTGCCTCAGGGGAACAAGCGCCAACCCGAGGAGGCTACACCTTC. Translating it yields CASGEQAPTRGGYTF.

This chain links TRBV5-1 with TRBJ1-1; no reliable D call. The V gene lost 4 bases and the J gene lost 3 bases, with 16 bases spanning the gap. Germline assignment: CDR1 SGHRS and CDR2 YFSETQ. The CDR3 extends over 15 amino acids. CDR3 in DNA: TGCGCCAGCAGCGCGGGAGGTACAGAGGACACTGAAGCTTTCTTT. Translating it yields CASSAGGTEDTEAFF. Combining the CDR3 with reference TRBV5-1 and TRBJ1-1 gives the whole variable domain KAGVTQTPRYLIKTRGQQVTLSCSPISGHRSVSWYQQTPGQGLQFLFEYFSETQRNKGNFPGRFSGRQFSNSRSEMNVSTLELGDSALYLCASSAGGTEDTEAFFGQGTRLTVV.

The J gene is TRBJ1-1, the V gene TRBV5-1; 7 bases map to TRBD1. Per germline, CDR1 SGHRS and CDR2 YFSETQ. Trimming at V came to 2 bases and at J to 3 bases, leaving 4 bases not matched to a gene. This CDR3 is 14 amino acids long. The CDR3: CASSLHRGDTEAFF. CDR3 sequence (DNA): TGCGCCAGCAGCTTACACAGGGGAGACACTGAAGCTTTCTTT.

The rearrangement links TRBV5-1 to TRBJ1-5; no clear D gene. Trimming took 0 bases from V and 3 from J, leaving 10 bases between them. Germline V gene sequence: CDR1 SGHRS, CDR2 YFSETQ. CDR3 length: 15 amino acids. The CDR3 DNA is TGCGCCAGCAGCTTGGGAGGGAGGCCCAATCAGCCCCAGCATTTT. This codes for CASSLGGRPNQPQHF. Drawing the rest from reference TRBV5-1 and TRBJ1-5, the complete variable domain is KAGVTQTPRYLIKTRGQQVTLSCSPISGHRSVSWYQQTPGQGLQFLFEYFSETQRNKGNFPGRFSGRQFSNSRSEMNVSTLELGDSALYLCASSLGGRPNQPQHFGDGTRLSIL.

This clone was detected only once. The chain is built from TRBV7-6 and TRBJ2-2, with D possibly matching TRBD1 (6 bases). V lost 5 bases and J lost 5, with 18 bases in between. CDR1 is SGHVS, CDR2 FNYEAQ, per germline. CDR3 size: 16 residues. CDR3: CASSPTRAGVTGELFF. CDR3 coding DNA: TGTGCCAGCAGCCCGACCCGGGCAGGGGTTACCGGGGAGCTGTTTTTT.

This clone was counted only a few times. The CDR3 bases are TGTGCCAGCAGTTACTACAGGAAAGGCGGCTACACCTTC. The encoded protein is CASSYYRKGGYTF. The J gene is TRBJ1-2, the V gene TRBV6-5; D perhaps matches TRBD1 (5 bases). The CDR3 length is 13 residues. From germline, CDR1 is MNHEY and CDR2 SVGAGI. Between the trimmed V and J ends, which lost 1 base and 8 bases, there was a span of 11 bases.

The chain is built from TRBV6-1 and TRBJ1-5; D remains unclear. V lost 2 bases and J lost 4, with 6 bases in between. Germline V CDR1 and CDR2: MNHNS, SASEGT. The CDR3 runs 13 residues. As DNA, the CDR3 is TGTGCCAGCAGTGAACAGGCTAATCAGCCCCAGCATTTT. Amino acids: CASSEQANQPQHF.

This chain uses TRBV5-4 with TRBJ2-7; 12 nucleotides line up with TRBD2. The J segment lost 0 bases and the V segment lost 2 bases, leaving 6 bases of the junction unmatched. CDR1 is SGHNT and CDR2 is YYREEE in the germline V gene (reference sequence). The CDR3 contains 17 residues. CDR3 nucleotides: TGTGCCAGCAGCTTTGAGACTAGCGGGGGACTCTCCTACGAGCAGTACTTC. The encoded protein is CASSFETSGGLSYEQYF. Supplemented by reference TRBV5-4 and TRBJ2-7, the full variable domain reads ETGVTQSPTHLIKTRGQQVTLRCSSQSGHNTVSWYQQALGQGPQFIFQYYREEENGRGNFPPRFSGLQFPNYSSELNVNALELDDSALYLCASSFETSGGLSYEQYFGPGTRLTVT.